Listed here are 24 T cell receptor beta chains from one sample, sequenced in a study of T cell repertoires in cytomegalovirus infection (dated by TCRdb to about 2019). TCRdb shows the sequencer as Illumina HiSeq 1500. TCRdb itself trimmed the public reads at Q25 with fastp, ran MiXCR and retained productive beta chains. Each entry merges the rows of one CDR3 protein and shows their most common DNA and genes. Here the sample has around 310,000 distinct CDR3 sequences; 17% occur a single time. The ten largest clones take up approximately 12% of the sample. Source material: PBMCs. The source of these receptors is a human donor in good health (CMV status not recorded). Some clones in this sample may be carry-over from other donors' samples.

This clonotype was recorded at least ten times. The V gene is TRBV25-1, the J gene TRBJ2-7; a weak D match, TRBD1 (7 bases). Germline CDR1 MGHDK, CDR2 SYGVNS. V dropped 3 bases and J dropped 5 bases, with 14 bases sitting between them. The CDR3 runs to 14 residues. DNA for the CDR3: TGTGCCAGCAGTGAGCGGGACAGTTCTCACGAGCAGTACTTC. The encoded protein is CASSERDSSHEQYF.

This clonotype was counted ten times or more. In nucleotides, the CDR3 is TGCGCCAGCAGCCAAGATGGGGAGGGGAACACTGAAGCTTTCTTT. Encoded protein: CASSQDGEGNTEAFF. V gene TRBV4-3 combines with J gene TRBJ1-1; no firm D call. The ends were cut back, 0 bases at V and 1 base at J, with 9 bases in the middle. This CDR3 spans 15 amino acids. Germline assignment: CDR1 LGHNA and CDR2 YSLEER.

V gene TRBV7-9 combines with J gene TRBJ2-7; D gene unclear. The CDR3 is 11 residues long. CDR1 is SEHNR, CDR2 FQNEAQ, per germline (reference sequence). V lost 5 bases and J 6 bases, leaving 8 bases between the germline ends. In DNA form, the CDR3 reads TGTGCCAGCAGCCCAATCTTCGAGCAGTACTTC. This gives the protein CASSPIFEQYF. Combining the CDR3 with reference TRBV7-9 and TRBJ2-7 gives the whole variable domain DTGVSQNPRHKITKRGQNVTFRCDPISEHNRLYWYRQTLGQGPEFLTYFQNEAQLEKSRLLSDRFSAERPKGSFSTLEIQRTEQGDSAMYLCASSPIFEQYFGPGTRLTVT.

The chain has TRBV6-5 and TRBJ2-3; D gene uncertain. The CDR3 length is 15 residues. From germline, CDR1 is MNHEY and CDR2 SVGAGI. The V gene lost 6 bases and the J gene lost 0 bases, with 13 bases spanning the gap. In nucleotides, the CDR3 is TGTGCCAGCAGACTTGCGCTATCTAGCACAGATACGCAGTATTTT. The encoded protein is CASRLALSSTDTQYF.

This clonotype was seen at least ten times. The chain links TRBV7-2 to TRBJ2-7; D call uncertain. There are 13 residues in the CDR3. The germline CDR1 and CDR2 sequences are SGHTA and FQGNSA. V gave up 2 bases and J gave up 5 bases, with 10 bases separating them. CDR3 nucleotides: TGTGCCAGCAGCTTATCAGGTAGCCACGAGCAGTACTTC. Protein sequence: CASSLSGSHEQYF.

This clonotype was observed many times. The gene calls are TRBV10-3 and TRBJ2-3; 10 bases are shared with TRBD1. This CDR3 has 16 residues. J lost 2 bases, V lost 6 bases, and 8 bases had no gene match. Per the germline V gene, CDR1 is ENHRY and CDR2 is SYGVKD. The CDR3 DNA is TGTGCCATCAGCCCGGGACAGGGGACAAACACAGATACGCAGTATTTT. Protein: CAISPGQGTNTDTQYF.

The CDR3: CSARGYFGTEAFF. The CDR3 nucleotides are TGCAGTGCCCGGGGGTATTTCGGCACTGAAGCTTTCTTT. The chain is built from TRBV20-1 and TRBJ1-1, with a weak D call TRBD1 (5 bases). V was trimmed by 6 bases and J by 4 bases, leaving 15 bases between them. The germline CDR1 and CDR2 sequences are DFQATT and SNEGSKA (reference sequence). The CDR3 contains 13 residues.

Only a few counts were recorded for this clonotype. The chain links TRBV20-1 to TRBJ2-1, with 11 positions matching TRBD1. Germline values: CDR1 DFQATT, CDR2 SNEGSKA (reference sequence). The CDR3 has 13 residues. Trimming removed 4 bases from V and 6 bases from J; junction bases left unmatched: 2. The CDR3: CSATGTGGNEQFF. Here the CDR3 DNA reads TGCAGTGCTACCGGGACAGGGGGCAATGAGCAGTTCTTC.

This clonotype has at least ten counts. The junction and the germline gene differ at one end; a read error may be behind it. This sequence joins TRBV6-1 and TRBJ2-7; 9 nucleotides align to TRBD1. The CDR3 sequence is 15 residues long. The V gene's germline CDR1 is MNHNS and CDR2 SASEGT. CDR3 coding DNA: TGTGCCAGCAGAGAAGAGGACAGGGGTTTCTACGAGCAGTACTTC. Translating it yields CASREEDRGFYEQYF.

This clonotype showed up just a few times. The J gene is TRBJ1-6, the V gene TRBV7-9; D not resolved. The germline V gene has CDR1 SEHNR and CDR2 FQNEAQ (reference sequence). With 5 bases removed from V and 1 base from J, the gap between germline ends came to 12 bases. The CDR3 runs to 16 residues. The CDR3 DNA reads as TGTGCCAGCAGCGAAGGCGCTCAGTCCTATAATTCACCCCTCCACTTT. Translating gives CASSEGAQSYNSPLHF.

The chain is built from TRBV19 and TRBJ1-5, with D hard to call. CDR1 and CDR2 (germline): LNHDA, SQIVND (reference sequence). With 5 bases removed from V and 7 bases from J, the gap between germline ends came to 12 bases. The CDR3 has 13 residues. The CDR3 nucleotides are TGTGCCAGTAGTCCCACCGCTGGACAGCCCCAGCATTTT. This codes for CASSPTAGQPQHF.

This clonotype showed up just a few times. The genes are TRBV5-6 and TRBJ2-5, with D possibly being TRBD1 or TRBD2 (5 bases each). The V end lost 3 bases, the J end lost 2 bases, and 14 bases lay between the germline ends. CDR3 size: 15 residues. Looked up from germline, CDR1 is SGHDT and CDR2 is YYEEEE. CDR3 in DNA: TGTGCCAGCAGCTCCTCCGGGACCCCACAAGAGACCCAGTACTTC. This sequence encodes CASSSSGTPQETQYF.

This clonotype occurred many times. J is TRBJ1-3 and V is TRBV28; D is perhaps TRBD1 (6 bases). Germline CDR1 MDHEN, CDR2 SYDVKM. Trimming removed 11 bases at V and 2 bases at J, with 22 bases between. The length of the CDR3 is 16 residues. The CDR3 coding sequence is TGTGCCGTCAGAGGAGGTGACAGGTTCGCTGGAAACACCATATATTTT. Its translation: CAVRGGDRFAGNTIYF. Using reference TRBV28 and TRBJ1-3 for the parts outside the CDR3, the full variable domain is DVKVTQSSRYLVKRTGEKVFLECVQDMDHENMFWYRQDPGLGLRLIYFSYDVKMKEKGDIPEGYSVSREKKERFSLILESASTNQTSMYLCAVRGGDRFAGNTIYFGEGSWLTVV.

This clonotype was detected ten times or more. V is TRBV11-2 and J is TRBJ2-1; D remains unclear. V lost 4 bases to trimming and J lost 10 bases, with 14 bases between them. The CDR3 is 13 amino acids. The germline V gene has CDR1 SGHAT and CDR2 FQNNGV. The CDR3 sequence: CASSSPQMREQFF. The CDR3 region has the DNA TGTGCCAGCAGCTCCCCCCAGATGCGGGAGCAGTTCTTC.

At least ten counts were recorded for this clonotype. The chain links TRBV7-2 to TRBJ2-5; tentatively, D is TRBD1 (5 bases). Per the germline V gene, CDR1 is SGHTA and CDR2 is FQGNSA. The CDR3 sequence is 13 residues long. Trimming removed 8 bases at V and 3 bases at J, with 13 bases between. In DNA, the CDR3 is TGTGCCAGCGGGCGTGGCAGGGAAGAGACCCAGTACTTC. This encodes CASGRGREETQYF.

This clonotype was observed a few times. The chain combines TRBV12-5 with TRBJ2-3, with D maybe TRBD1 (5 bases). Germline V gene sequence: CDR1 LGHNT, CDR2 FRNRAP. CDR3 length: 16 residues. Trimming stripped 1 base from V and 0 bases from J, with 11 bases between. This chain's CDR3 is CASGLGQIPSTDTQYF. As DNA, the CDR3 is TGTGCTAGTGGTTTGGGACAGATACCTAGCACAGATACGCAGTATTTT.

CDR3 nucleotides: TGTGCCAGTAGTATAAGGGAAGGTTACAATGAGCAGTTCTTC. As protein: CASSIREGYNEQFF. J is TRBJ2-1 and V is TRBV19, with unresolved D. CDR1 is LNHDA, CDR2 SQIVND, per germline (reference sequence). The V end lost 2 bases, the J end lost 4 bases, and 9 bases lay between the germline ends. CDR3 length: 14 residues.

This clonotype was picked up a small number of times. This chain joins TRBV7-3 and TRBJ1-2; D uncertain. With 2 bases removed from V and 8 bases from J, the gap between germline ends came to 9 bases. Per germline, CDR1 SGHTA and CDR2 FQGTGA. The CDR3 has 12 amino acids. CDR3 loop: CASSLQGRGYTF. The CDR3 coding sequence is TGTGCCAGCAGCTTACAAGGCCGGGGCTACACCTTC.

The sample holds many counts of this clonotype. This chain joins TRBV5-4 and TRBJ1-2; the D gene is possibly TRBD1 (5 bases). V was cut by 1 base and J by 8 bases, with 12 bases left in between. Germline loops: CDR1 SGHNT, CDR2 YYREEE (reference sequence). The CDR3 extends over 13 amino acids. Written as DNA, the CDR3 is TGTGCCAGCAGCTTGTACACCAGGGACGGCTACACCTTC. This gives the protein CASSLYTRDGYTF.

This clonotype has a count of ten or more. This sequence joins TRBV7-8 and TRBJ2-1, with 9 bases identical to TRBD2. The trim removed 2 bases at V and 3 bases at J, leaving 8 bases unmatched. This CDR3 comprises 17 residues. The V gene's germline CDR1 is SGHVS and CDR2 FQNEAQ. CDR3 bases: TGTGCCAGCAGCTTAAGCGAGCGGGGGGCTAACTACAATGAGCAGTTCTTC. This translates into CASSLSERGANYNEQFF.

This clonotype has just a few counts. The chain links TRBV28 to TRBJ1-4; D call uncertain. CDR3 length: 14 amino acids. Germline lookup yields CDR1 MDHEN and CDR2 SYDVKM. V was clipped by 8 bases and J by 6 bases, with 16 bases between them. The CDR3 sequence is CASSTLRTDEKLFF. CDR3 DNA sequence: TGTGCCAGCTCTACACTCAGGACGGATGAAAAACTGTTTTTT.

The chain carries TRBV12-3 or TRBV12-4 and TRBJ1-6; tentative D call: TRBD1 (6 bases). Trimming shortened V by 4 bases and J by 7 bases, and 14 bases separated the two germline ends. The CDR3 spans 15 residues. In DNA, the CDR3 is TGTGCCAGCAGTTATTTGTGGGGGGCCAATTCACCCCTCCACTTT. Protein product: CASSYLWGANSPLHF.

This clonotype was recorded many times. The chain combines TRBV4-1 with TRBJ1-5; TRBD1 aligns across 8 bases. This CDR3 has 16 residues. Germline values: CDR1 MGHRA, CDR2 YSYEKL. V lost 0 bases, J lost 7 bases, and 8 bases stayed unmatched. The CDR3 spells CASSQDQGTGGQPQHF. CDR3 nucleotide sequence: TGCGCCAGCAGCCAAGATCAGGGAACAGGGGGGCAGCCCCAGCATTTT.

This chain uses TRBV6-6 with TRBJ2-2, with D unresolved. This CDR3 is 14 amino acids long. With 0 bases removed from V and 1 base from J, the gap between germline ends came to 3 bases. CDR1 MNHNY and CDR2 SVGAGI come from the germline V gene (reference sequence). The CDR3 DNA reads TGTGCCAGCAGTTACTCAGTGAACACCGGGGAGCTGTTTTTT. Translated: CASSYSVNTGELFF.